The source of this T cell receptor (beta chain) is a study of cytomegalovirus exposure and HLA in healthy donors. This clone was recorded a few times. Its target is not known. The donors belonged to the approximately 120-subject validation cohort, separate from the approximately 670-subject first cohort. Here immunoSEQ multiplex PCR was the method, and the copy in TCRdb shows in-frame clones only, minus some. The data contain 100,000 to 150,000 clones, 89% of them singletons. CDR1 is SQVTM and CDR2 is ANQGSEA in the germline V gene. The CDR3 sequence is 13 residues long. Trimming cost V 6 bases and J 9 bases, with 18 bases left between them. Study-wide findings and caveats: In vitro checks showed that a few CMV-associated chains really do target CMV antigens. The study listed about 150 cytomegalovirus-associated TCR beta chains.

The chain couples TRBV29-1 to TRBJ2-1; D is possibly TRBD2 (5 bases). This receptor was identified in a woman in her late teens or twenties in good health and CMV-seronegative. The sequencing input was PBMCs. In DNA, the CDR3 is TGCAGCGTCGGGGAAAAAAGCCTTAGTGAGCAGTTCTTC. This translates into CSVGEKSLSEQFF.